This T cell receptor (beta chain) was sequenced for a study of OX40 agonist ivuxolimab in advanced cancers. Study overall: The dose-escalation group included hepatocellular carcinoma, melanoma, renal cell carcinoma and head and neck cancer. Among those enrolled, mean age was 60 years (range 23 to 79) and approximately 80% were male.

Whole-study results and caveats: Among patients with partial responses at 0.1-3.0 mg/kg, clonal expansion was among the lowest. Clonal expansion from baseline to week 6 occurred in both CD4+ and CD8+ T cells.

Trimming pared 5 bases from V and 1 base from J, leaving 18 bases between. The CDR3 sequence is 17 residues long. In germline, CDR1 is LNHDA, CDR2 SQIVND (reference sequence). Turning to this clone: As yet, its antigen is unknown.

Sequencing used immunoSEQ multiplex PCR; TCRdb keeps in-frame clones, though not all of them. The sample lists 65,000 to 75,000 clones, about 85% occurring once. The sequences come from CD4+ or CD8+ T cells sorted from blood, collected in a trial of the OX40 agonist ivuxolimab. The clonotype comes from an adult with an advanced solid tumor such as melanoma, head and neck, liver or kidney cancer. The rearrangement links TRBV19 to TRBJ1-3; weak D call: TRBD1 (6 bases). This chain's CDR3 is CASSLASGARSGNTIYF. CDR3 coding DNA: TGTGCCAGTAGTCTCGCTTCAGGGGCGCGTTCTGGAAACACCATATATTTT.